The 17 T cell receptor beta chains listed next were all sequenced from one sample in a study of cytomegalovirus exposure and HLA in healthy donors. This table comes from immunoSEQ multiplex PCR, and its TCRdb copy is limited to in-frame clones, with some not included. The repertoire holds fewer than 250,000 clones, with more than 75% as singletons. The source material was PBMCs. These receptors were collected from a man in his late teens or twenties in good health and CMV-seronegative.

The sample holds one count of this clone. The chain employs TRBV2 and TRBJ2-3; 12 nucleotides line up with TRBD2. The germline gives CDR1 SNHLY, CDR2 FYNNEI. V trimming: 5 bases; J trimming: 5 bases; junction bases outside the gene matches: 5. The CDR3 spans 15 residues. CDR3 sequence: CASSLAGGMVDTQYF. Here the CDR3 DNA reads TGTGCCAGCAGTCTAGCGGGAGGGATGGTAGATACGCAGTATTTT.

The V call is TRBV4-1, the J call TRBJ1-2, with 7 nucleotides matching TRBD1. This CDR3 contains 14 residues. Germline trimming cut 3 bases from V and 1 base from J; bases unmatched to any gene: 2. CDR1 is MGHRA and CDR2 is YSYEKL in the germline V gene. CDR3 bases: TGCGCCAGCAGCCAGGACAGGATTAACTATGGCTACACCTTC. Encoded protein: CASSQDRINYGYTF.

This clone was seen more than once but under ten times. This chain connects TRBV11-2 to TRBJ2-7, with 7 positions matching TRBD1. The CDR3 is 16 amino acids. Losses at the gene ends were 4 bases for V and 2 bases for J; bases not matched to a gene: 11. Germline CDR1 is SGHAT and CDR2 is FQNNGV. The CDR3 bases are TGTGCCAGCAGCTCTATAGCCAGACAGGGAACCTACGAGCAGTACTTC. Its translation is CASSSIARQGTYEQYF. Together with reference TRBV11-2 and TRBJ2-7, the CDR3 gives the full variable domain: EAGVAQSPRYKIIEKRQSVAFWCNPISGHATLYWYQQILGQGPKLLIQFQNNGVVDDSQLPKDRFSAERLKGVDSTLKIQPAKLEDSAVYLCASSSIARQGTYEQYFGPGTRLTVT.

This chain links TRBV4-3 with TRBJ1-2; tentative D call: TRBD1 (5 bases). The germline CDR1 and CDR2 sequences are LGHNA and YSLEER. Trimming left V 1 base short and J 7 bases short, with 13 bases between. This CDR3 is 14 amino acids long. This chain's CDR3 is CASSQGGGLGGYTF. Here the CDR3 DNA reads TGCGCCAGCAGCCAAGGCGGGGGTCTGGGTGGCTACACCTTC.

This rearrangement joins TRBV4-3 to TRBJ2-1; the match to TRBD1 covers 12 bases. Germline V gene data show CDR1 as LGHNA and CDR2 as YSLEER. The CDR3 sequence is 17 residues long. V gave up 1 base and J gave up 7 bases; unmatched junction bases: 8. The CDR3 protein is CASSQVERDRGLNEQFF. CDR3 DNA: TGCGCCAGCAGCCAAGTGGAGCGGGACAGGGGGCTAAATGAGCAGTTCTTC.

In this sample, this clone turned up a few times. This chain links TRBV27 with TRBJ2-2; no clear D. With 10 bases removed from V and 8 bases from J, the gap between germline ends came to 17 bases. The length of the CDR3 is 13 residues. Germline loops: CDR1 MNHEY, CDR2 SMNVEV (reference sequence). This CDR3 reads CATSTSLTGELFF. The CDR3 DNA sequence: TGTGCCACCTCGACCTCACTAACGGGGGAGCTGTTTTTT.

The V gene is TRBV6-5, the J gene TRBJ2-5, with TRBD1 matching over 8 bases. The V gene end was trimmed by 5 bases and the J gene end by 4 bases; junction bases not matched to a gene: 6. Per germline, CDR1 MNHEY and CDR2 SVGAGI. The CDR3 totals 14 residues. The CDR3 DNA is TGTGCCAGCAGTCGACAGGGGAGTGGAGAGACCCAGTACTTC. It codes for CASSRQGSGETQYF.

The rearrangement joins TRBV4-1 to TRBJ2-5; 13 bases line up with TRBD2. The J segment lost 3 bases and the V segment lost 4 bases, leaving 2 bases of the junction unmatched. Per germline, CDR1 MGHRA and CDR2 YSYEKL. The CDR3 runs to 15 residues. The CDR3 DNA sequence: TGCGCCAGCAGCCGTGGACTAGCGGGAGAAGAGACCCAGTACTTC. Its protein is CASSRGLAGEETQYF.

Here the CDR3 reads CASSTGQGRYEQYF. CDR3 sequence (DNA): TGTGCCAGCAGCACGGGACAGGGTAGATACGAGCAGTACTTC. This chain connects TRBV5-4 to TRBJ2-7; 9 positions agree with TRBD1. V trimming: 4 bases; J trimming: 4 bases; junction bases outside the gene matches: 6. Germline CDR1 reads SGHNT; CDR2 reads YYREEE (reference sequence). CDR3 length equals 14 residues.

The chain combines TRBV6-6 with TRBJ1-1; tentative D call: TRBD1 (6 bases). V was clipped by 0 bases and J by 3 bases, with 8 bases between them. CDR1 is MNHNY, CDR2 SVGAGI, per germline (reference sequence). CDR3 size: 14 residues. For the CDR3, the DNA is TGTGCCAGCAGTTACTCCGAGGGGGACACTGAAGCTTTCTTT. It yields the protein CASSYSEGDTEAFF.

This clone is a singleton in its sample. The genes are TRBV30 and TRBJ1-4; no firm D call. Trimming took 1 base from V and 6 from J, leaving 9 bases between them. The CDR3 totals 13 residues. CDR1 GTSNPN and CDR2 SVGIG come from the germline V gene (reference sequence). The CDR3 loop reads CAWSGAGDEKLFF. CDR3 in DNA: TGTGCCTGGAGTGGGGCCGGGGATGAAAAACTGTTTTTT.

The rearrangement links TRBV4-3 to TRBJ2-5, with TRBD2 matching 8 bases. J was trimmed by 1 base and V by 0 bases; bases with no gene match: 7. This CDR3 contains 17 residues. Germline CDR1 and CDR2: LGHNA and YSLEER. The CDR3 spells CASSQDRVSGVQETQYF. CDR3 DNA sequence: TGCGCCAGCAGCCAAGATCGGGTTAGCGGGGTCCAAGAGACCCAGTACTTC.

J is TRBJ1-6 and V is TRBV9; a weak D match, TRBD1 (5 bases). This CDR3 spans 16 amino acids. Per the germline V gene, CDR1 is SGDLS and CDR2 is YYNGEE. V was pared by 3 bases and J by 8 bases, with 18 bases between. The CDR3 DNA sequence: TGTGCCAGCAGCGGGGGGGTTTCATTTAATGATTCACCCCTCCACTTT. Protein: CASSGGVSFNDSPLHF.

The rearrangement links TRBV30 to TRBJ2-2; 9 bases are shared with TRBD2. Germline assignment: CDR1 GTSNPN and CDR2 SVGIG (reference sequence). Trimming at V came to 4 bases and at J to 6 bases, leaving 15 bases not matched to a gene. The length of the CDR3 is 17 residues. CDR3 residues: CAWKGGKLAGNPGELFF. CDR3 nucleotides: TGTGCCTGGAAGGGGGGAAAGCTAGCGGGAAATCCCGGGGAGCTGTTTTTT.

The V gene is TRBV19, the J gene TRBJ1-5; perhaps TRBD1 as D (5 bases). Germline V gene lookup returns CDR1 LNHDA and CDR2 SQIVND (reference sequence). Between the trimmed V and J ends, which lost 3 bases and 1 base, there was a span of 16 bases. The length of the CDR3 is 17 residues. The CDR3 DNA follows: TGTGCCAGTAGTATCGGATTGGGGCAGCAGAGCAATCAGCCCCAGCATTTT. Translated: CASSIGLGQQSNQPQHF.

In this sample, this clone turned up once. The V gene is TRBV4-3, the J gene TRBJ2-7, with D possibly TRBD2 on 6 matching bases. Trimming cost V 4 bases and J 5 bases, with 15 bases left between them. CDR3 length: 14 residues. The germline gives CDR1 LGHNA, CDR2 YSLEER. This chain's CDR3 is CASSLGGRFDEQYF. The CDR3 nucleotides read TGCGCCAGCAGCCTCGGGGGTAGGTTCGACGAGCAGTACTTC.

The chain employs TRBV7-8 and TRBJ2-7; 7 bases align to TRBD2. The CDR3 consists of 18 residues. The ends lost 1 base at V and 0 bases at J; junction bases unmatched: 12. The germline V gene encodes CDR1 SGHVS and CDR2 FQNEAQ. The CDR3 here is CASSLGVFLAAPSYEQYF. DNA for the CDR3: TGTGCCAGCAGCTTAGGGGTTTTCCTAGCGGCTCCCTCCTACGAGCAGTACTTC.